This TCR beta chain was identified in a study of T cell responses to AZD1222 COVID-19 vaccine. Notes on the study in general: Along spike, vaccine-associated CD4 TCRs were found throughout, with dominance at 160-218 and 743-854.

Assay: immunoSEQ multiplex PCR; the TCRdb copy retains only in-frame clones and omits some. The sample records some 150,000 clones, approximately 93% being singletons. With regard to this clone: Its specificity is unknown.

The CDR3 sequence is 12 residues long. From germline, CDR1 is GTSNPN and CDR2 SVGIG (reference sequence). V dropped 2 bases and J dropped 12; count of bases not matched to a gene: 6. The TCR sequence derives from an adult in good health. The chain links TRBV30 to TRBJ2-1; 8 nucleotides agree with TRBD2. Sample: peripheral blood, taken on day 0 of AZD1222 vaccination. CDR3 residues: CAWSRGGAGQFF. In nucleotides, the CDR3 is TGTGCCTGGAGTCGGGGGGGAGCGGGGCAGTTCTTC.